Below, 17 T cell receptor beta chains from the same sample are listed, as sequenced in a study of T-cell memory formation after mild COVID-19. One entry per CDR3 protein, called by TCRdb with MiXCR from the 5' RACE reads. The top ten clones hold roughly 11% of a sample with about 210,000 distinct CDR3 sequences, more than 25% of them seen once. The sequenced sample was PBMCs or a T cell subset sorted from them (not recorded which). All receptors come from an adult woman who had mild COVID-19 (a few samples of this study predate the infection). Cell type and time point are not known.

This clonotype was found a few times. The rearrangement links TRBV12-3 or TRBV12-4 to TRBJ2-3; 7 bases align to TRBD1. CDR3 length: 12 residues. V lost 6 bases to trimming and J lost 6 bases; unmatched junction nucleotides: 3. Here the CDR3 DNA reads TGTGCCAGCAGGCCCAGGGGGGATACGCAGTATTTT. Translating gives CASRPRGDTQYF.

V is TRBV5-1 and J is TRBJ2-1; TRBD2 aligns across 9 bases. Germline V gives CDR1 SGHRS, CDR2 YFSETQ. The J segment lost 5 bases and the V segment lost 0 bases, leaving 3 bases of the junction unmatched. This CDR3 spans 15 amino acids. CDR3 nucleotide sequence: TGCGCCAGCAGCTTGGGGGTAGCGGGAGACAATGAGCAGTTCTTC. It specifies CASSLGVAGDNEQFF.

The chain employs TRBV12-3 or TRBV12-4 and TRBJ2-6; 8 nucleotides agree with TRBD1. There are 17 residues in the CDR3. V shed 5 bases and J 1 base; nucleotides not matched to a gene: 7. This chain's CDR3 is CASSLTGEGSGANVLTF. CDR3 bases: TGTGCCAGCAGTCTGACAGGGGAAGGATCTGGGGCCAACGTCCTGACTTTC.

The chain recombines TRBV27 with TRBJ1-2; D might be TRBD1 (6 bases). Germline loops: CDR1 MNHEY, CDR2 SMNVEV (reference sequence). Trimming pared 5 bases from V and 3 bases from J, leaving 13 bases between. CDR3 length: 14 residues. The CDR3 loop is CASSPRDTYYGYTF. The CDR3 DNA sequence: TGTGCCAGCAGTCCCCGGGACACCTACTATGGCTACACCTTC.

V is TRBV6-1 and J is TRBJ2-1, with D perhaps assigned TRBD1 or TRBD2 (5 bases each). V lost 4 bases and J 10 bases, leaving 23 bases between the germline ends. CDR3 length: 16 residues. From germline, CDR1 is MNHNS and CDR2 SASEGT. The chain's CDR3 is CASSGGDGTSPGEQFF. CDR3 coding DNA: TGTGCCAGCAGTGGAGGGGACGGCACCAGTCCAGGGGAGCAGTTCTTC.

V and J are TRBV6-4 and TRBJ2-5, with TRBD2 matching over 8 bases. CDR1 MRHNA and CDR2 SNTAGT come from the germline V gene. The CDR3 extends over 13 amino acids. Unmatched junction bases numbered 4, after V lost 3 bases and J lost 7 bases. CDR3 protein: CASSEELAATQYF. For the CDR3, the DNA is TGTGCCAGCAGTGAGGAACTAGCGGCGACCCAGTACTTC.

This chain links TRBV11-2 with TRBJ2-7, with a weak D call TRBD2 (6 bases). Looked up from germline, CDR1 is SGHAT and CDR2 is FQNNGV. V was shortened by 1 base and J by 3 bases, with 10 bases between the two germline ends. The CDR3 is made up of 14 amino acids. The CDR3 region has the DNA TGTGCCAGCAGCTTAGTATCGGGGGACTACGAGCAGTACTTC. Its protein is CASSLVSGDYEQYF.

V and J are TRBV5-1 and TRBJ2-1, with D hard to call. Trimming pared 0 bases from V and 5 bases from J, leaving 15 bases between. The CDR3 covers 16 residues. Germline CDR1 is SGHRS and CDR2 is YFSETQ. The CDR3 DNA sequence: TGCGCCAGCAGCTTGGTTCTTGGAACAGCCAACAATGAGCAGTTCTTC. Translation: CASSLVLGTANNEQFF.

This chain joins TRBV5-1 and TRBJ1-1; 10 bases map to TRBD1. The junction had 9 bases not matched to a gene; V was cut back by 7 bases and J by 3 bases. From germline, CDR1 is SGHRS and CDR2 YFSETQ. CDR3 length: 15 amino acids. The CDR3 sequence: CASSEGTGEDTEAFF. In DNA form, the CDR3 reads TGCGCCAGCTCCGAAGGGACAGGGGAGGACACTGAAGCTTTCTTT.

The chain recombines TRBV12-3 or TRBV12-4 with TRBJ2-7; the D gene could be TRBD1 or TRBD2 (5 bases each). V was pared by 5 bases and J by 6 bases, with 26 bases between. The CDR3 contains 17 residues. The CDR3 reads CASSGGYSLSRASEQYF. CDR3 in DNA: TGTGCCAGCAGTGGGGGATACAGCCTGTCTCGGGCCTCCGAGCAGTACTTC.

The CDR3 nucleotides read TGTGCCAGCAGCCCAGAGGTCGCTCAAAGAGAGTATTTT. Protein product: CASSPEVAQREYF. This rearrangement joins TRBV7-2 to TRBJ2-3; D is ambiguous. V gave up 5 bases and J gave up 13 bases, with 19 bases separating them. This CDR3 region has 13 residues. Germline values: CDR1 SGHTA, CDR2 FQGNSA.

V is TRBV12-3 or TRBV12-4 and J is TRBJ1-3; TRBD1 might be the D (6 bases). Trimming shortened V by 3 bases and J by 0 bases, and 9 bases separated the two germline ends. The CDR3 contains 15 residues. CDR3 coding DNA: TGTGCCAGCAGTTTGGGGGCCTACTCTGGAAACACCATATATTTT. As protein: CASSLGAYSGNTIYF.

This clonotype was recorded a few times. The V call is TRBV7-8, the J call TRBJ2-6; TRBD1 aligns across 8 bases. With 0 bases clipped from V and 0 bases from J, the junction kept 7 bases outside the gene matches. The CDR3 is made up of 19 amino acids. CDR1 is SGHVS and CDR2 is FQNEAQ in the germline V gene. CDR3 DNA: TGTGCCAGCAGCTTAGCCCGGACAGGGCCCGACTCTGGGGCCAACGTCCTGACTTTC. As protein: CASSLARTGPDSGANVLTF.

The V and J genes are TRBV24-1 and TRBJ2-3, with 9 positions matching TRBD1. The CDR3 runs to 15 residues. V trimming: 4 bases; J trimming: 3 bases; junction bases outside the gene matches: 4. The germline CDR1 and CDR2 sequences are KGHDR and SFDVKD. The CDR3 coding sequence is TGTGCCACCAGTGACTACGGACAGGGGACAGATACGCAGTATTTT. This sequence encodes CATSDYGQGTDTQYF.

This clonotype was observed many times. The genes are TRBV20-1 and TRBJ2-1, with D possibly matching TRBD2 (6 bases). V lost 6 bases and J 3 bases, leaving 15 bases between the germline ends. The CDR3 has 14 residues. Germline assignment: CDR1 DFQATT and CDR2 SNEGSKA (reference sequence). This CDR3 reads CSATPGLNYNEQFF. The CDR3 DNA follows: TGCAGTGCGACTCCGGGACTGAACTACAATGAGCAGTTCTTC.

This clonotype was found a few times. This chain links TRBV7-9 with TRBJ2-2; the D gene is possibly TRBD1 (5 bases). V was shortened by 10 bases and J by 5 bases, with 14 bases between the two germline ends. Germline-derived CDR1 and CDR2 are SEHNR and FQNEAQ (reference sequence). The CDR3 loop spans 13 amino acids. The DNA of the CDR3 is TGTGCCATCCTTTCCCCAGGGACCGGGGAGCTGTTTTTT. Protein: CAILSPGTGELFF. Filled out from reference TRBV7-9 and TRBJ2-2, the complete variable domain reads DTGVSQNPRHKITKRGQNVTFRCDPISEHNRLYWYRQTLGQGPEFLTYFQNEAQLEKSRLLSDRFSAERPKGSFSTLEIQRTEQGDSAMYLCAILSPGTGELFFGEGSRLTVL.

The gene calls are TRBV28 and TRBJ2-7; no definite D call. V lost 6 bases and J 3 bases, leaving 12 bases between the germline ends. CDR3 length equals 13 residues. CDR1 and CDR2 (germline): MDHEN, SYDVKM. DNA for the CDR3: TGTGCCAGCAGATCCCATTTGGGCTACGAGCAGTACTTC. Its translation is CASRSHLGYEQYF.